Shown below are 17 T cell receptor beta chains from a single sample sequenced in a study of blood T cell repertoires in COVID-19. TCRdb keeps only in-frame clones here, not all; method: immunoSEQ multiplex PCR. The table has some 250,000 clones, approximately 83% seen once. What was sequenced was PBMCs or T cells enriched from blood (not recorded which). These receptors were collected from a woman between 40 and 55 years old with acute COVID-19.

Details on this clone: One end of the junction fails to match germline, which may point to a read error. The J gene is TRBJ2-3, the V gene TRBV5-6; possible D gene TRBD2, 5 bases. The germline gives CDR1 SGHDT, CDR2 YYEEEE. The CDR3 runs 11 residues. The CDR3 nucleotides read TGTGCCAGCAGCTTGACTGGGTCGAGGGATTTT. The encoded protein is CASSLTGSRDF.

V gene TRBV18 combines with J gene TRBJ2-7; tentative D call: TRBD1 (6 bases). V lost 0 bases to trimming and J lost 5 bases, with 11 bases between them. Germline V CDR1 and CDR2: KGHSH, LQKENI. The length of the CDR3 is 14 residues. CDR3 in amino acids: CASSPPDRTNEQYF. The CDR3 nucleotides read TGTGCCAGCTCACCACCCGACAGGACGAACGAGCAGTACTTC.

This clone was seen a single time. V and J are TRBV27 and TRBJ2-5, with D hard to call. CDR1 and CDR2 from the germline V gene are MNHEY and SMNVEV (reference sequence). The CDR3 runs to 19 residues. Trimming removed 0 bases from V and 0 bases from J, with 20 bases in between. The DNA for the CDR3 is TGTGCCAGCAGTTTATCTTCGGGTCCCTGGCTCCTAGACCAAGAGACCCAGTACTTC. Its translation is CASSLSSGPWLLDQETQYF.

Here the CDR3 reads CASSSYLKQGGPNTEAFF. The CDR3 bases are TGTGCCAGCAGTTCCTACCTTAAACAGGGGGGGCCGAACACTGAAGCTTTCTTT. The chain is built from TRBV27 and TRBJ1-1; 8 bases match TRBD1. This CDR3 region has 18 residues. From germline, CDR1 is MNHEY and CDR2 SMNVEV (reference sequence). V shed 4 bases, J shed 1 base, and the junction held 14 bases outside the gene matches.

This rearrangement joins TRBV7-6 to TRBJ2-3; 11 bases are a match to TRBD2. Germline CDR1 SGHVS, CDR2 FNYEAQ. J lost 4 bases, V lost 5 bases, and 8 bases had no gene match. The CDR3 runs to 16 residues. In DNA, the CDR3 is TGTGCCAGCAGCCCGGGACTAGCGGTGCGCGCAGATACGCAGTATTTT. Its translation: CASSPGLAVRADTQYF.

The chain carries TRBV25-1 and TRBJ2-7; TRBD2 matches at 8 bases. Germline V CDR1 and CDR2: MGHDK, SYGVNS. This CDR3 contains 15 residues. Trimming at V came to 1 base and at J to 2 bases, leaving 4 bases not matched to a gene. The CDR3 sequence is CASSESGGLPYEQYF. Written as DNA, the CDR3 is TGTGCCAGCAGTGAATCGGGGGGGCTCCCCTACGAGCAGTACTTC.

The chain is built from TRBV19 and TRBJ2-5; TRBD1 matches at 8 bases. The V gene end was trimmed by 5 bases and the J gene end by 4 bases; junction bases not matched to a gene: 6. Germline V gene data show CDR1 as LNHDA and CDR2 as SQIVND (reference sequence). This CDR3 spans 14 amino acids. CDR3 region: CASSAQTGVETQYF. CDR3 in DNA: TGTGCCAGTAGTGCCCAGACAGGGGTAGAGACCCAGTACTTC.

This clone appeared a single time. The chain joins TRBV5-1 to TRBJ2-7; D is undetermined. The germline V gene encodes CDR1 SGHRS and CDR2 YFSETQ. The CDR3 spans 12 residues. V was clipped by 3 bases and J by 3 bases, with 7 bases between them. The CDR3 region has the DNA TGCGCCAGCAGCTATACCAGCTACGAGCAGTACTTC. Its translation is CASSYTSYEQYF.

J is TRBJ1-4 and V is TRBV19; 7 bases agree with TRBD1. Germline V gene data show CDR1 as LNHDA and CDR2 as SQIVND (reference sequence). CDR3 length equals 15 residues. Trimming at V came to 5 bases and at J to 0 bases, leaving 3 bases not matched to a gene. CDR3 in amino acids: CASSPGTATNEKLFF. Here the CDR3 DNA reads TGTGCCAGTAGTCCCGGGACAGCAACTAATGAAAAACTGTTTTTT.

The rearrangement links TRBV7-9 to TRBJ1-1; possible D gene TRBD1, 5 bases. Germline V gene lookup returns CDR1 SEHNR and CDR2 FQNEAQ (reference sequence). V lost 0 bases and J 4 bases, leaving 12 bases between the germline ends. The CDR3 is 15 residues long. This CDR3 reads CASSLASGGATEAFF. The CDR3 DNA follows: TGTGCCAGCAGCTTAGCCTCGGGGGGAGCCACTGAAGCTTTCTTT.

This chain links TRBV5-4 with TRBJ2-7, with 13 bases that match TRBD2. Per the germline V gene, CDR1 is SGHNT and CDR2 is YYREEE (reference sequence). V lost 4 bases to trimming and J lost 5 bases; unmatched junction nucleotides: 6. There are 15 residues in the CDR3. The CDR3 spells CASSPTSGRRNEQYF. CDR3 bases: TGTGCCAGCAGCCCGACTAGCGGGAGGAGGAACGAGCAGTACTTC.

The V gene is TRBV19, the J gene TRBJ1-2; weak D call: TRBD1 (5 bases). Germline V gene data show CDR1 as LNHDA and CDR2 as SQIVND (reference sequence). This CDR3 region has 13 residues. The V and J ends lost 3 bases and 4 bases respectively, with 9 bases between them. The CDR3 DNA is TGTGCCAGTAGTATGGGTCAGGGCTATGGCTACACCTTC. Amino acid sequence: CASSMGQGYGYTF. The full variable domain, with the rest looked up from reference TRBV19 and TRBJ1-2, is DGGITQSPKYLFRKEGQNVTLSCEQNLNHDAMYWYRQDPGQGLRLIYYSQIVNDFQKGDIAEGYSVSREKKESFPLTVTSAQKNPTAFYLCASSMGQGYGYTFGSGTRLTVV.

The CDR3 DNA is TGTGCCTGGAGTGCCCAGGCGGGACAGGGGGAGACCCAGTACTTC. Its translation is CAWSAQAGQGETQYF. This chain links TRBV30 with TRBJ2-5, with 10 bases matching TRBD1. CDR3 size: 15 residues. The germline CDR1 and CDR2 sequences are GTSNPN and SVGIG (reference sequence). V was pared by 1 base and J by 5 bases, with 7 bases of the junction left unmatched.

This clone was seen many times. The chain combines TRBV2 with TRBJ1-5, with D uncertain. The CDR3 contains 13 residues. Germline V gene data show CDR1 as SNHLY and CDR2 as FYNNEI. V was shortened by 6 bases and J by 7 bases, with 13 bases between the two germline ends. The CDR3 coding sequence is TGTGCCAGCAGCAACGAGGGAGGGCAGCCCCAGCATTTT. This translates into CASSNEGGQPQHF.

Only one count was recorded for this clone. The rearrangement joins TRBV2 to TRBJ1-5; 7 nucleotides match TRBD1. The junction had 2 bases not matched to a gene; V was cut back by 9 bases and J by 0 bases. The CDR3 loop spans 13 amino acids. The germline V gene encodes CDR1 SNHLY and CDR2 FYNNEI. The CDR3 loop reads CASTGDSNQPQHF. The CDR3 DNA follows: TGTGCCAGTACAGGGGATAGCAATCAGCCCCAGCATTTT.

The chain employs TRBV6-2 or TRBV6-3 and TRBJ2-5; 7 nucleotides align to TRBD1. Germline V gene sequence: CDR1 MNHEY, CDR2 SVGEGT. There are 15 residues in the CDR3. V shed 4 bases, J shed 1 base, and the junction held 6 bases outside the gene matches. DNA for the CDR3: TGTGCCAGCAGTTCCGGGACAGCTCTCCAAGAGACCCAGTACTTC. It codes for CASSSGTALQETQYF.

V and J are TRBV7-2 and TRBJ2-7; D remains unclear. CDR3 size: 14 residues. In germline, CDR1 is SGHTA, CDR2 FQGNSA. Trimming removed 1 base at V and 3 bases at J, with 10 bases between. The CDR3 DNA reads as TGTGCCAGCAGCTTAGACTACCAGCGCTACGAGCAGTACTTC. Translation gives CASSLDYQRYEQYF.